One T cell receptor beta chain is described in this entry. The PCR made use of 60 Vbeta and 13 Jbeta primers. Repertoires were generated with immunoSEQ multiplex PCR, while TCRdb's copy carries only in-frame clones and drops some. Among some 150,000 clones listed, 77% were seen once. After removal of 7 bases from V and 5 bases from J, the junction contained 4 bases not matched to a gene. CDR1 is WNHNN and CDR2 is SYGVQD in the germline V gene (reference sequence). The CDR3 contains 14 residues. The record originates from a study of cytomegalovirus exposure and HLA in healthy donors. The chain links TRBV10-1 to TRBJ2-1; 11 positions agree with TRBD1. This sequence originates from a male donor in good health and CMV-seronegative. Source material: PBMCs. CDR3 bases: TGCGCCAGCAAGCCGGGACAGGGGGACAATGAGCAGTTCTTC. Protein sequence: CASKPGQGDNEQFF.